This section outlines one T cell receptor beta chain sequence together with its context. Time point given: persistent/refractory GD, antithyroid drugs over 5 years with positive TRAb. Preparation of the TCR library used RNA extracted from PBMCs. The CDR3 is made up of 12 amino acids. Germline trimming cut 10 bases from V and 3 bases from J; bases unmatched to any gene: 5. Germline V gene lookup returns CDR1 LNHDA and CDR2 SQIVND (reference sequence). This entry comes from a study of regulatory T cells in long-lasting Graves disease. Construction of the TCR beta libraries employed iRepertoire HTBI primers in conjunction with Arm-PCR of CDR3 regions. TCRdb fed the multiplex PCR reads into MiXCR, producing one record per CDR3 protein. Among about 290,000 distinct CDR3 sequences listed, roughly a fifth were seen once.

The sequences come from peripheral blood mononuclear cells (PBMCs), collected when the disease was refractory, from a patient treated with antithyroid drugs. The TCR was taken from a female donor with Graves disease. The rearrangement links TRBV19 to TRBJ1-2, with 7 nucleotides matching TRBD1. The DNA for the CDR3 is TGTGCCACCGAAGGGGGCGACTATGGCTACACCTTC. It yields the protein CATEGGDYGYTF. Variable domain in full (rest from reference TRBV19 and TRBJ1-2): DGGITQSPKYLFRKEGQNVTLSCEQNLNHDAMYWYRQDPGQGLRLIYYSQIVNDFQKGDIAEGYSVSREKKESFPLTVTSAQKNPTAFYLCATEGGDYGYTFGSGTRLTVV.